What follows are 13 T cell receptor beta chains derived from one specimen sequenced in a study of Graves' ophthalmopathy and Graves' hyperthyroidism. From RNA, the CDR3 regions of TCR beta chains were amplified and sequenced. HTBI primers served in a first-round RT-PCR, which a second-round multiplex PCR followed. One entry per CDR3 protein, called by TCRdb with MiXCR from the multiplex PCR reads. The table lists about 700,000 distinct CDR3 sequences, over 40% of them singletons. Input material: peripheral blood. These receptors were collected from an adult man with Graves' ophthalmopathy.

This clonotype was found a few times. V is TRBV6-5 and J is TRBJ1-1, with D perhaps TRBD1 (6 bases). V was clipped by 5 bases and J by 4 bases, with 11 bases between them. The CDR3 has 13 residues. CDR1 and CDR2 from the germline V gene are MNHEY and SVGAGI. CDR3 residues: CASSARDTTEAFF. As DNA, the CDR3 is TGTGCCAGCAGTGCCCGGGACACCACTGAAGCTTTCTTT.

The rearrangement joins TRBV7-6 to TRBJ1-1; TRBD1 matches 7 bases. This CDR3 region has 17 residues. The J segment lost 4 bases and the V segment lost 1 base, leaving 12 bases of the junction unmatched. CDR1 and CDR2 (germline): SGHVS, FNYEAQ. Here the CDR3 reads CASSLGSDRERGTEAFF. The CDR3, as DNA: TGTGCCAGCAGCTTAGGTTCAGACAGGGAGAGGGGCACTGAAGCTTTCTTT.

The chain combines TRBV5-1 with TRBJ2-7; tentatively, D is TRBD1 or TRBD2 (9 bases each). V lost 4 bases to trimming and J lost 3 bases, with 23 bases between them. Germline V gives CDR1 SGHRS, CDR2 YFSETQ. The length of the CDR3 is 17 residues. The CDR3 sequence is CASSVQGAPAGGYEQYF. The DNA for the CDR3 is TGCGCCAGCAGCGTACAGGGGGCTCCAGCGGGAGGCTACGAGCAGTACTTC.

The table lists this clonotype with a few counts. This rearrangement joins TRBV10-3 to TRBJ2-3; no clear D. The CDR3 has 17 residues. The V and J ends lost 0 bases and 3 bases respectively, with 16 bases between them. Germline V CDR1 and CDR2: ENHRY, SYGVKD. For the CDR3, the DNA is TGTGCCATCAGTGAGTCGTCGTTACAGATAAAGACAGATACGCAGTATTTT. Its protein product is CAISESSLQIKTDTQYF.

V usage is TRBV10-3 and J usage is TRBJ1-6; D not certain. The germline gives CDR1 ENHRY, CDR2 SYGVKD. V was trimmed by 3 bases and J by 7 bases, leaving 10 bases between them. The CDR3 has 14 amino acids. The CDR3 nucleotides read TGTGCCATCAGTGATGTCCGGGAGAATTCACCCCTCCACTTT. Its translation: CAISDVRENSPLHF.

CDR3 region: CASSFAGANEQYF. CDR3 in DNA: TGTGCCAGCAGCTTCGCAGGGGCCAACGAGCAGTACTTC. This chain uses TRBV7-6 with TRBJ2-7; TRBD1 is a possible D gene (6 bases). CDR1 and CDR2 (germline): SGHVS, FNYEAQ. This CDR3 is 13 amino acids long. The V end lost 3 bases, the J end lost 5 bases, and 11 bases lay between the germline ends.

In this sample, this clonotype turned up many times. The chain recombines TRBV7-2 with TRBJ2-2, with 9 bases fitting TRBD1. The CDR3 contains 14 residues. Germline assignment: CDR1 SGHTA and CDR2 FQGNSA. V lost 7 bases, J lost 7 bases, and 7 bases stayed unmatched. The CDR3 loop reads CASNQNRGLGELFF. CDR3 sequence (DNA): TGTGCCAGCAACCAGAACAGGGGGCTCGGGGAGCTGTTTTTT.

The chain carries TRBV7-2 and TRBJ2-3; 8 nucleotides match TRBD2. The CDR3 length is 14 residues. Germline V gene sequence: CDR1 SGHTA, CDR2 FQGNSA. J lost 5 bases, V lost 1 base, and 2 bases had no gene match. The CDR3 nucleotides read TGTGCCAGCAGCTTAGGTAGCGGGGAAGATACGCAGTATTTT. It yields the protein CASSLGSGEDTQYF. The variable domain in full, with the rest retrieved from reference TRBV7-2 and TRBJ2-3, is GAGVSQSPSNKVTEKGKDVELRCDPISGHTALYWYRQSLGQGLEFLIYFQGNSAPDKSGLPSDRFSAERTGGSVSTLTIQRTQQEDSAVYLCASSLGSGEDTQYFGPGTRLTVL.

This clonotype came up many times. The J gene is TRBJ2-7, the V gene TRBV12-3 or TRBV12-4; TRBD1 is a possible D gene (6 bases). CDR3 length: 14 residues. Trimming shortened V by 7 bases and J by 9 bases, and 22 bases separated the two germline ends. The CDR3 coding sequence is TGTGCCAGCACCGAAGCCGGGACAAGTTTGGTGCAGTACTTC. It encodes CASTEAGTSLVQYF.

The chain joins TRBV10-3 to TRBJ2-2; D is uncertain. The V gene lost 5 bases and the J gene lost 0 bases, with 4 bases spanning the gap. The CDR3 length is 13 residues. Germline V gene data show CDR1 as ENHRY and CDR2 as SYGVKD. In nucleotides, the CDR3 is TGTGCCATCAGTCATACGAACACCGGGGAGCTGTTTTTT. Translating gives CAISHTNTGELFF.

The chain links TRBV7-3 to TRBJ1-4; 8 bases match TRBD1. The CDR3 sequence is 14 residues long. The V and J ends lost 7 bases and 3 bases, in that order; junction bases with no gene match: 4. Germline V gene lookup returns CDR1 SGHTA and CDR2 FQGTGA. CDR3 in DNA: TGTGCCAGCAACATACAGGGGGCTAATGAAAAACTGTTTTTT. Translating gives CASNIQGANEKLFF.

The chain joins TRBV19 to TRBJ2-7; 11 positions agree with TRBD2. In germline, CDR1 is LNHDA, CDR2 SQIVND (reference sequence). This CDR3 has 16 residues. J gave up 7 bases and V 4 bases, and 12 bases lay outside the gene matches. CDR3: CASSKVGTSGSWEQYF. The CDR3 region has the DNA TGTGCCAGTAGTAAAGTCGGGACTAGCGGTTCGTGGGAGCAGTACTTC.

This chain uses TRBV5-6 with TRBJ1-1, with a possible D match to TRBD1 (6 bases). V was trimmed by 5 bases and J by 1 base, leaving 15 bases between them. The CDR3 loop spans 15 amino acids. Looked up from germline, CDR1 is SGHDT and CDR2 is YYEEEE. The CDR3 here is CASSYGGRRNTEAFF. CDR3 nucleotide sequence: TGTGCCAGCAGTTACGGGGGCAGAAGGAACACTGAAGCTTTCTTT.